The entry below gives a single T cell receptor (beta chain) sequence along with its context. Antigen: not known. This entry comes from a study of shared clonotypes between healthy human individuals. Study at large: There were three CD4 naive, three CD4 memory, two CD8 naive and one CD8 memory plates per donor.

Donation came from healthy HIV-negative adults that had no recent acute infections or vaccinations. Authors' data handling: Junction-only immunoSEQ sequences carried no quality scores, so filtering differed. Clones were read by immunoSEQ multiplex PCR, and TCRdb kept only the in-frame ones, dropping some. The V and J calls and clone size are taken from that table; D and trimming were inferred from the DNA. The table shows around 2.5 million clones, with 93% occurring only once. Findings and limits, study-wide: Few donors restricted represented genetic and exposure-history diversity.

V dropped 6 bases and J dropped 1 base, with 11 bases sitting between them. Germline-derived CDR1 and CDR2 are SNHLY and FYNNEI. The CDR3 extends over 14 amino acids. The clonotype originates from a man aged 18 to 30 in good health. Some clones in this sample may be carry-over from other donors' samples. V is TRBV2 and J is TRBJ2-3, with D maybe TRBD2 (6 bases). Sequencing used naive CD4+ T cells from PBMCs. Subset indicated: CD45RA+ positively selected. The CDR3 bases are TGTGCCAGCAGGTACGGAGGGGGCACAGATACGCAGTATTTT. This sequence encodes CASRYGGGTDTQYF.